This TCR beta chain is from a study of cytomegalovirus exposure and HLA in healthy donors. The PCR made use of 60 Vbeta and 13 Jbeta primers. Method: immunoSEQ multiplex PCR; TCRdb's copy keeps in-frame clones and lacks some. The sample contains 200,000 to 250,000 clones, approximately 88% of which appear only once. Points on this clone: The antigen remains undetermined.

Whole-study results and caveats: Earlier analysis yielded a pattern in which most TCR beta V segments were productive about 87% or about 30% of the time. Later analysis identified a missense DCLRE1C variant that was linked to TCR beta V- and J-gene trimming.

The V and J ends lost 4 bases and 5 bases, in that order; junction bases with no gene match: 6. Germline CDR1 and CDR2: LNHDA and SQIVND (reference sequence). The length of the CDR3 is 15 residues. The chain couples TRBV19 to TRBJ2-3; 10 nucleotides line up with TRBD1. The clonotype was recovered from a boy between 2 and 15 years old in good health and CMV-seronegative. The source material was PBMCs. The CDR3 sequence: CASSTRDRGQDTQYF. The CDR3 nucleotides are TGTGCCAGTAGTACCAGAGACAGGGGGCAAGATACGCAGTATTTT. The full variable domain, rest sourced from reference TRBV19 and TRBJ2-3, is DGGITQSPKYLFRKEGQNVTLSCEQNLNHDAMYWYRQDPGQGLRLIYYSQIVNDFQKGDIAEGYSVSREKKESFPLTVTSAQKNPTAFYLCASSTRDRGQDTQYFGPGTRLTVL.